This record concerns one T cell receptor (beta chain) sequence. The data were obtained in a study of cytomegalovirus exposure and HLA in healthy donors. V gave up 2 bases and J gave up 5 bases, with 12 bases separating them. The CDR3 runs to 14 residues. Germline V CDR1 and CDR2: SGHTA, FQGTGA. PCR primers comprised 60 Vbeta and 13 Jbeta primers. Only in-frame clones appear in the TCRdb table, and some are missing; sequencing was by immunoSEQ multiplex PCR. The table lists approximately 140,000 clones, 82% of them singletons. This TCR was recovered from a middle-aged woman in good health and CMV-seronegative. The sample comprised PBMCs. The chain carries TRBV7-3 and TRBJ1-1; no firm D call. CDR3 nucleotide sequence: TGTGCCAGCAGCTTAGAGGGATCGAGAACTGAAGCTTTCTTT. The encoded protein is CASSLEGSRTEAFF.